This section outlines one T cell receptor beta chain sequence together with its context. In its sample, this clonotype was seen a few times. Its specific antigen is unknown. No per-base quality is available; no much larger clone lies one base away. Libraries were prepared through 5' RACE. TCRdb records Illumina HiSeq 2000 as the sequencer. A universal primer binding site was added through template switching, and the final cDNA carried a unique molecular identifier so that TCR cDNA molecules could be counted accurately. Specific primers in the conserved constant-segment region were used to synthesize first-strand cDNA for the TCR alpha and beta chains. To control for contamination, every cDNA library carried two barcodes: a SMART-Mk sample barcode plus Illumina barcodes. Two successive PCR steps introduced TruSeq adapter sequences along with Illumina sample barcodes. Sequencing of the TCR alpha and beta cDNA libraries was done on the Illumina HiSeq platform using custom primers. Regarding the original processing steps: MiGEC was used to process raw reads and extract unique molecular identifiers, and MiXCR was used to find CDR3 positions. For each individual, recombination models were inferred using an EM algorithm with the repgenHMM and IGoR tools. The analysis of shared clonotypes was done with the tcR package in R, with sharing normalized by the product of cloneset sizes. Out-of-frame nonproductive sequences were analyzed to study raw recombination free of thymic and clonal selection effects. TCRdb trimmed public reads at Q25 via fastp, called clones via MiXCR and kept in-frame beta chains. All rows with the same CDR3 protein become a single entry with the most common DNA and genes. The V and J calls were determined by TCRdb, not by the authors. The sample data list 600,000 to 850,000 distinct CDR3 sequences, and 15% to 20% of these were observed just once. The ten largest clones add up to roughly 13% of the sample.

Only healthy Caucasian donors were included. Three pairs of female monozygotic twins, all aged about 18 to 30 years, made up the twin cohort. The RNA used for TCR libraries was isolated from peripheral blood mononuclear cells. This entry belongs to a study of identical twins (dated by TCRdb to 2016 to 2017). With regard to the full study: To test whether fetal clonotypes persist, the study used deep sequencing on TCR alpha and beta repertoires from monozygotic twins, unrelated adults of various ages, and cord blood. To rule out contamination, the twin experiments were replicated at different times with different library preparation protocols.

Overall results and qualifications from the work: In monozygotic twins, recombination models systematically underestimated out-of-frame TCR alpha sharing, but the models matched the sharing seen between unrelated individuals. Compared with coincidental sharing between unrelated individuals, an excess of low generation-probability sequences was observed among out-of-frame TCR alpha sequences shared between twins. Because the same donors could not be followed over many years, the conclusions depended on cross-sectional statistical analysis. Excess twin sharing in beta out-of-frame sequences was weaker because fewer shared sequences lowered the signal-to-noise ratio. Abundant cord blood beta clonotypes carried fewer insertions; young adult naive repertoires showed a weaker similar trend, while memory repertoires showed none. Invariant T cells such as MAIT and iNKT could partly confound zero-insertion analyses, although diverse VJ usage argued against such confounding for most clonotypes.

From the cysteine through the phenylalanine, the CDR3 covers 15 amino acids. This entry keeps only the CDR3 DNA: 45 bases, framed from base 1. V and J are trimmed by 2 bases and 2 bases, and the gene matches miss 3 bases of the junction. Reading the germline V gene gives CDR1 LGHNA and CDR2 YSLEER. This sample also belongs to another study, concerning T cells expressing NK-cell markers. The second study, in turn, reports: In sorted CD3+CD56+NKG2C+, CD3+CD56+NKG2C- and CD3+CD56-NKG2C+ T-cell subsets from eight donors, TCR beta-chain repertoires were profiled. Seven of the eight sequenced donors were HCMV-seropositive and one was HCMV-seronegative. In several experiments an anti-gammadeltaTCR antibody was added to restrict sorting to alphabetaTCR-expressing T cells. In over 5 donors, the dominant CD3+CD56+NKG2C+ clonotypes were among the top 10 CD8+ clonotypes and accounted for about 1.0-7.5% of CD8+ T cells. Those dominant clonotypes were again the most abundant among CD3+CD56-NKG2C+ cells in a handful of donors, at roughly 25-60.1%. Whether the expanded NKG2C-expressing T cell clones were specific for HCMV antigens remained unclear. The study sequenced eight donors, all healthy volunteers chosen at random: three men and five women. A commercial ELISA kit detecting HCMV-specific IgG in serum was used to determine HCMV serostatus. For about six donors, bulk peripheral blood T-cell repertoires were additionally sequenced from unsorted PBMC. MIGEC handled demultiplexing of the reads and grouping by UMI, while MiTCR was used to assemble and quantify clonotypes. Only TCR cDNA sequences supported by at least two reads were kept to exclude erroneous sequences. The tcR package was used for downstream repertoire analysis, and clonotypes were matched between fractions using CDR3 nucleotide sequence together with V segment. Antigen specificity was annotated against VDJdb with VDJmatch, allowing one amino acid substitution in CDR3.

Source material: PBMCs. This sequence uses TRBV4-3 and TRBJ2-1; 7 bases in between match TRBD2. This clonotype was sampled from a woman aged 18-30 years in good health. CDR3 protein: CASSQTGGAYNEQFF. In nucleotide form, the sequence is TGCGCCAGCAGCCAAACGGGAGGAGCCTACAATGAGCAGTTCTTC.